These 26 T cell receptor beta chains originate from one sample sequenced in a study of CD8+ T cells in alopecia areata (dated by TCRdb to 2016 to 2019). Library preparation was by the immunoSEQ multiplex PCR assay. To provide template for TCR sequencing, every sample had RNA extracted and reverse transcribed into cDNA. Imported from immuneACCESS, the table was reduced by TCRdb to in-frame sequences with V and J called. These copies leave out some clones; in studies compared against another copy, an unresolved V gene accounts for under half, and the cause of the remainder is not known. The sample table records 190,000 or so clones; 55% to 75% of these occur just once. The ten biggest clones cover 4.5% to 6% of the sample. The time point label, as the study defines it: less than 25 weeks on oral tofacitinib. The intended sense of this specimen's treatment or condition label: oral pan-JAK inhibitor, 5-10 mg twice daily.

The sample was CD4+ T cells sorted from blood, taken at week 24, from a patient treated with tofacitinib. The origin of the receptors is a human donor with alopecia areata.

This CDR3 reads CASSQNGGAKNIQYF. CDR3 nucleotide sequence: TGCGCCAGCAGCCAAAACGGGGGTGCCAAAAACATTCAGTACTTC. V usage is TRBV4-3 and J usage is TRBJ2-4; possibly TRBD2 for D (6 bases). Germline loops: CDR1 LGHNA, CDR2 YSLEER. Trimming took off 2 bases at V and 1 base at J, with 9 bases between the two ends. The CDR3 is made up of 15 amino acids.

This rearrangement joins TRBV5-4 to TRBJ2-7; 10 bases line up with TRBD1. After removal of 5 bases from V and 5 bases from J, the junction contained 4 bases not matched to a gene. This CDR3 contains 13 residues. In germline, CDR1 is SGHNT, CDR2 YYREEE (reference sequence). The CDR3 nucleotides are TGTGCCAGCAGACAGACAGGGGGCGACGAGCAGTACTTC. Protein: CASRQTGGDEQYF.

V usage is TRBV10-3 and J usage is TRBJ1-5; TRBD1 might be the D (5 bases). Per the germline V gene, CDR1 is ENHRY and CDR2 is SYGVKD. V shed 3 bases and J shed 2 bases, with 8 bases lying between them. CDR3 length: 14 amino acids. CDR3 bases: TGTGCCATCAGTGAAGGGGATCGCAATCAGCCCCAGCATTTT. Its protein is CAISEGDRNQPQHF.

This clone has just a few counts. The gene calls are TRBV5-1 and TRBJ1-5; TRBD1 aligns across 8 bases. This CDR3 contains 14 residues. Germline CDR1 and CDR2: SGHRS and YFSETQ. J gave up 6 bases and V 4 bases, and 6 bases lay outside the gene matches. The CDR3: CASSVGGQGQPQHF. CDR3 DNA sequence: TGCGCCAGCAGCGTAGGCGGACAGGGTCAGCCCCAGCATTTT.

The CDR3 region is CASSLAQGDTGELFF. The CDR3 nucleotides read TGCGCCAGCAGCTTGGCGCAGGGGGACACCGGGGAGCTGTTTTTT. The chain employs TRBV5-1 and TRBJ2-2; 7 nucleotides line up with TRBD1. The CDR3 runs 15 residues. The junction had 2 bases not matched to a gene; V was cut back by 0 bases and J by 3 bases. Looked up from germline, CDR1 is SGHRS and CDR2 is YFSETQ.

This clone was seen only a few times. The CDR3 sequence is CASSLVPTSAHEQFF. CDR3 in DNA: TGTGCCAGCAGCTTAGTGCCGACTAGCGCCCATGAGCAGTTCTTC. This chain links TRBV7-6 with TRBJ2-1; TRBD2 matches at 8 bases. From germline, CDR1 is SGHVS and CDR2 FNYEAQ. There are 15 residues in the CDR3. V gave up 1 base and J gave up 8 bases; unmatched junction bases: 7.

This sequence joins TRBV6-5 and TRBJ1-1, with D possibly matching TRBD1 (5 bases). Germline CDR1 and CDR2: MNHEY and SVGAGI. V was cut by 6 bases and J by 0 bases, with 14 bases left in between. This CDR3 contains 15 residues. The CDR3 protein is CASSRRRGMNTEAFF. The CDR3 DNA sequence: TGTGCCAGCAGCCGACGGAGGGGCATGAACACTGAAGCTTTCTTT.

V gene TRBV5-4 combines with J gene TRBJ2-5; unclear D gene. The germline V gene has CDR1 SGHNT and CDR2 YYREEE (reference sequence). The CDR3 consists of 13 residues. V was trimmed by 0 bases and J by 6 bases, leaving 9 bases between them. The CDR3 reads CASSLEVVQTQYF. DNA for the CDR3: TGTGCCAGCAGCTTGGAAGTAGTTCAGACCCAGTACTTC.

The rearrangement links TRBV28 to TRBJ1-5, with D perhaps matching TRBD1 (6 bases). Germline-derived CDR1 and CDR2 are MDHEN and SYDVKM. Trimming stripped 6 bases from V and 0 bases from J, with 12 bases between. The length of the CDR3 is 15 residues. CDR3 sequence (DNA): TGTGCCAGCAGCTTGGACAGCTATAGCAATCAGCCCCAGCATTTT. This sequence encodes CASSLDSYSNQPQHF. Full variable domain (remainder filled in from reference TRBV28 and TRBJ1-5): DVKVTQSSRYLVKRTGEKVFLECVQDMDHENMFWYRQDPGLGLRLIYFSYDVKMKEKGDIPEGYSVSREKKERFSLILESASTNQTSMYLCASSLDSYSNQPQHFGDGTRLSIL.

This clone has just one count. This sequence joins TRBV21-1 and TRBJ1-1. TRBV21-1 is a pseudogene locus. The CDR3 is 16 amino acids. The CDR3 here is CASSKKRRLPLREAFF. The CDR3, as DNA: TGTGCCAGCAGCAAGAAAAGGCGCCTACCCCTTAGGGAAGCTTTCTTT.

The V call is TRBV6-5, the J call TRBJ1-1, with D possibly matching TRBD1 (6 bases). Trimming pared 6 bases from V and 1 base from J, leaving 9 bases between. The CDR3 covers 13 residues. Germline V gene lookup returns CDR1 MNHEY and CDR2 SVGAGI. CDR3 protein: CASSPRGNTEAFF. DNA for the CDR3: TGTGCCAGCAGCCCCAGGGGGAACACTGAAGCTTTCTTT.

The chain is built from TRBV30 and TRBJ1-5; D is ambiguous. V lost 2 bases and J lost 0, with 11 bases in between. The CDR3 spans 15 residues. Germline loops: CDR1 GTSNPN, CDR2 SVGIG (reference sequence). The CDR3 protein is CAWSPGVSSNQPQHF. The DNA of the CDR3 is TGTGCCTGGAGTCCCGGGGTATCTAGCAATCAGCCCCAGCATTTT.

This clone was detected only a few times. The chain links TRBV4-1 to TRBJ1-1; no firm D call. V lost 0 bases to trimming and J lost 1 base, with 6 bases between them. The CDR3 length is 14 residues. Germline V CDR1 and CDR2: MGHRA, YSYEKL. The CDR3 DNA reads as TGCGCCAGCAGCCAAGAAGGCAGGAACACTGAAGCTTTCTTT. Translated, it gives CASSQEGRNTEAFF.

The chain uses TRBV9 and TRBJ2-3; TRBD1 might be the D (6 bases). This CDR3 region has 14 residues. Trimming stripped 3 bases from V and 3 bases from J, with 11 bases between. The germline V gene encodes CDR1 SGDLS and CDR2 YYNGEE. CDR3 coding DNA: TGTGCCAGCAGCGCGTCGACAGGTACAGATACGCAGTATTTT. This sequence encodes CASSASTGTDTQYF.

This clone was seen a handful of times. This sequence joins TRBV5-5 and TRBJ1-5; D might be TRBD1 (5 bases). Trimming stripped 1 base from V and 3 bases from J, with 11 bases between. The germline gives CDR1 SGHKS, CDR2 YYEKEE (reference sequence). The CDR3 totals 15 residues. The CDR3 is CASSLRGGTNQPQHF. The CDR3 region has the DNA TGTGCCAGCAGCTTGCGGGGGGGTACCAATCAGCCCCAGCATTTT.

This clone was detected ten times or more. The V and J genes are TRBV7-2 and TRBJ2-2; D remains unclear. Germline lookup yields CDR1 SGHTA and CDR2 FQGNSA. V lost 6 bases, J lost 6 bases, and 14 bases lay in between. There are 14 residues in the CDR3. CDR3 amino acids: CASSPFSVSGELFF. Written as DNA, the CDR3 is TGTGCCAGCAGTCCATTCAGCGTCTCCGGGGAGCTGTTTTTT.

The V call is TRBV9, the J call TRBJ2-1; D tentatively reads TRBD1 or TRBD2 (6 bases each). Trimming took 3 bases from V and 4 from J, leaving 11 bases between them. The CDR3 totals 14 residues. CDR1 and CDR2 (germline): SGDLS, YYNGEE. The CDR3 loop is CASSEGGPYNEQFF. The CDR3 DNA reads as TGTGCCAGCAGCGAGGGGGGACCTTACAATGAGCAGTTCTTC.

There are a few counts of this clone. V is TRBV6-5 and J is TRBJ1-5, with 7 bases lining up with TRBD1. The V gene end was trimmed by 5 bases and the J gene end by 1 base; junction bases not matched to a gene: 2. The CDR3 runs 14 residues. Germline assignment: CDR1 MNHEY and CDR2 SVGAGI. For the CDR3, the DNA is TGTGCCAGCAGTGCGACAGGGAGCAATCAGCCCCAGCATTTT. Encoded protein: CASSATGSNQPQHF.

This clone was found a few times. The CDR3 DNA follows: TGTGCCAGCAGCCCCAGCGGGGGGCCAACCTACGAGCAGTACTTC. Translating gives CASSPSGGPTYEQYF. The gene calls are TRBV7-8 and TRBJ2-7, with 9 positions matching TRBD2. The CDR3 extends over 15 amino acids. Germline V gene data show CDR1 as SGHVS and CDR2 as FQNEAQ. The junction had 7 bases not matched to a gene; V was cut back by 5 bases and J by 2 bases.

This chain links TRBV25-1 with TRBJ2-7; D remains unclear. CDR3 length equals 14 residues. CDR1 and CDR2 (germline): MGHDK, SYGVNS. V lost 6 bases and J lost 0, with 12 bases in between. The DNA of the CDR3 is TGTGCCAGCAGCCCAATGACTGGCTCCTACGAGCAGTACTTC. It encodes CASSPMTGSYEQYF.

This clone is medium-sized by share. The chain combines TRBV14 with TRBJ2-7, with a possible D match to TRBD2 (6 bases). The V gene's germline CDR1 is SGHDN and CDR2 FVKESK. This CDR3 has 14 residues. Trimming cost V 4 bases and J 2 bases, with 12 bases left between them. This CDR3 reads CASSRAGGTYEQYF. The CDR3 region has the DNA TGTGCCAGCAGCCGAGCGGGCGGAACCTACGAGCAGTACTTC.

V gene TRBV4-1 combines with J gene TRBJ2-2, with 7 positions matching TRBD1. The CDR3 spans 16 residues. The germline V gene encodes CDR1 MGHRA and CDR2 YSYEKL. Trimming cost V 3 bases and J 7 bases; bases outside gene matches: 11. The CDR3 region has the DNA TGCGCCAGCAGCCACACTGGACAGGCAAGGGACGGGGAGCTGTTTTTT. Amino acids: CASSHTGQARDGELFF.

The chain is built from TRBV28 and TRBJ2-5; perhaps TRBD1 as D (6 bases). The CDR3 runs to 16 residues. The germline V and J ends were trimmed by 4 bases and 2 bases, with 17 bases remaining between them. The germline CDR1 and CDR2 sequences are MDHEN and SYDVKM. DNA of the CDR3: TGTGCCAGCAGTTCCTACACCTCAGGGGTACAAGAGACCCAGTACTTC. This sequence encodes CASSSYTSGVQETQYF.

This clone was counted ten times or more. Within the sample, other DNA sequences also encode this same CDR3. The genes are TRBV4-1 and TRBJ1-2; D might be TRBD1 (5 bases). Trimming pared 0 bases from V and 0 bases from J, leaving 8 bases between. Germline V lookup: CDR1 MGHRA, CDR2 YSYEKL. This CDR3 is built from 15 residues. The CDR3 nucleotides read TGCGCCAGCAGCCAAGAAGGACATTCTAACTATGGCTACACCTTC. It translates to CASSQEGHSNYGYTF.

The genes are TRBV7-9 and TRBJ1-2; 7 nucleotides agree with TRBD1. The CDR3 sequence is 15 residues long. V shed 3 bases and J 4 bases; nucleotides not matched to a gene: 8. Germline lookup yields CDR1 SEHNR and CDR2 FQNEAQ (reference sequence). This CDR3 reads CASSFTAGTAYGYTF. CDR3 in DNA: TGTGCCAGCAGCTTCACCGCCGGGACAGCCTATGGCTACACCTTC.

CDR3 sequence reads: CASSWGGTANTGELFF. CDR3 in DNA: TGTGCCAGCTCCTGGGGCGGCACGGCGAACACCGGGGAGCTGTTTTTT. V usage is TRBV2 and J usage is TRBJ2-2; perhaps TRBD1 as D (5 bases). The CDR3 contains 16 residues. The V gene lost 8 bases and the J gene lost 0 bases, with 16 bases spanning the gap. Looked up from germline, CDR1 is SNHLY and CDR2 is FYNNEI.